This passage covers 29 T cell receptor beta chains from one sample sequenced in a study of control samples from healthy donors and cancer patients. Using immunoSEQ multiplex PCR, the repertoire was profiled, and TCRdb retains in-frame clones only, with some absent. The sample has 110,000 or so clones; about 80% are singletons. Sequencing was done on a sample of blood. These receptors came from a woman aged 50 to 65 in good health.

The gene calls are TRBV12-3 or TRBV12-4 and TRBJ1-1; 7 nucleotides match TRBD1. V lost 6 bases to trimming and J lost 5 bases; unmatched junction nucleotides: 6. This CDR3 is 13 amino acids long. The CDR3 is CASSLTGRTEAFF. In DNA, the CDR3 is TGTGCCAGCAGCTTGACAGGGCGGACTGAAGCTTTCTTT.

The chain uses TRBV27 and TRBJ2-7; the match to TRBD2 covers 7 bases. This CDR3 spans 14 amino acids. The V segment lost 2 bases and the J segment 4 bases; nucleotides outside the gene matches: 5. Per germline, CDR1 MNHEY and CDR2 SMNVEV (reference sequence). The CDR3 loop is CASSLKRGDYEQYF. In nucleotides, the CDR3 is TGTGCCAGCAGTTTAAAACGGGGGGATTACGAGCAGTACTTC.

This clone occurred a few times. The sample holds other DNA sequences that translate to the same CDR3. The V and J genes are TRBV20-1 and TRBJ2-1, with D possibly TRBD1 on 5 matching bases. Germline CDR1 and CDR2: DFQATT and SNEGSKA (reference sequence). V was cut by 5 bases and J by 4 bases, with 6 bases left in between. This CDR3 is 11 amino acids long. CDR3 coding DNA: TGCAGTGCTCGACAGTACAATGAGCAGTTCTTC. This codes for CSARQYNEQFF.

The CDR3 loop is CASSNQGATEAFF. In DNA, the CDR3 is TGCGCCAGCAGCAATCAGGGGGCCACTGAAGCTTTCTTT. The chain recombines TRBV4-3 with TRBJ1-1; 8 positions match TRBD1. Germline CDR1 is LGHNA and CDR2 is YSLEER. Unmatched junction bases numbered 3, after V lost 5 bases and J lost 4 bases. The CDR3 has 13 amino acids.

This chain connects TRBV7-9 to TRBJ2-2, with D tentatively TRBD2 (5 bases). V lost 5 bases, J lost 4 bases, and 11 bases lay in between. CDR1 and CDR2 from the germline V gene are SEHNR and FQNEAQ (reference sequence). The length of the CDR3 is 14 residues. In DNA, the CDR3 is TGTGCCAGCAGCCCACGGGGTATCACCGGGGAGCTGTTTTTT. Encoded protein: CASSPRGITGELFF.

The V gene is TRBV4-3, the J gene TRBJ2-1; TRBD2 aligns across 9 bases. Germline V CDR1 and CDR2: LGHNA, YSLEER. The CDR3 totals 17 residues. The V segment lost 0 bases and the J segment 7 bases; nucleotides outside the gene matches: 10. DNA of the CDR3: TGCGCCAGCAGCCAAGATCTACCGGCGGGGGGGCGAAATGAGCAGTTCTTC. Protein: CASSQDLPAGGRNEQFF.

J is TRBJ2-1 and V is TRBV5-4; 8 nucleotides match TRBD1. This CDR3 spans 15 amino acids. Trimming at V came to 4 bases and at J to 4 bases, leaving 7 bases not matched to a gene. Germline V gene sequence: CDR1 SGHNT, CDR2 YYREEE (reference sequence). CDR3 loop: CASSPGQGDYNEQFF. The CDR3 bases are TGTGCCAGCAGCCCTGGACAGGGAGATTACAATGAGCAGTTCTTC.

The rearrangement links TRBV19 to TRBJ1-5, with D perhaps TRBD1 (6 bases). This CDR3 is 14 amino acids long. The germline V and J ends were trimmed by 4 bases and 7 bases, with 14 bases remaining between them. CDR1 is LNHDA and CDR2 is SQIVND in the germline V gene (reference sequence). The CDR3 DNA reads as TGTGCCAGTAGTAACATTCAGGGGATACAGCCCCAGCATTTT. Translated, it gives CASSNIQGIQPQHF. The whole variable domain, filled in from reference TRBV19 and TRBJ1-5, reads DGGITQSPKYLFRKEGQNVTLSCEQNLNHDAMYWYRQDPGQGLRLIYYSQIVNDFQKGDIAEGYSVSREKKESFPLTVTSAQKNPTAFYLCASSNIQGIQPQHFGDGTRLSIL.

The chain recombines TRBV7-3 with TRBJ1-4; D is unresolved. Germline V lookup: CDR1 SGHTA, CDR2 FQGTGA. With 0 bases removed from V and 0 bases from J, the gap between germline ends came to 8 bases. The CDR3 extends over 16 amino acids. Here the CDR3 reads CASSLTGTATNEKLFF. The CDR3 DNA reads TGTGCCAGCAGCTTAACTGGAACCGCAACTAATGAAAAACTGTTTTTT. The full variable domain, its missing parts supplied by reference TRBV7-3 and TRBJ1-4, is GAGVSQTPSNKVTEKGKYVELRCDPISGHTALYWYRQSLGQGPEFLIYFQGTGAADDSGLPNDRFFAVRPEGSVSTLKIQRTERGDSAVYLCASSLTGTATNEKLFFGSGTQLSVL.

The chain employs TRBV4-3 and TRBJ1-2; TRBD1 matches 7 bases. The CDR3 has 15 residues. V lost 2 bases, J lost 4 bases, and 7 bases stayed unmatched. CDR1 is LGHNA and CDR2 is YSLEER in the germline V gene. CDR3 bases: TGCGCCAGCAGCCAACAAGACAGGGCCAGCTATGGCTACACCTTC. This codes for CASSQQDRASYGYTF.

The rearrangement joins TRBV7-2 to TRBJ2-5; D gene unclear. Germline CDR1 is SGHTA and CDR2 is FQGNSA. The CDR3 spans 11 residues. The germline V and J ends were trimmed by 5 bases and 3 bases, with 4 bases remaining between them. The CDR3 DNA follows: TGTGCCAGCAGCCACAAAGAGACCCAGTACTTC. It translates to CASSHKETQYF.

This clone was seen more than once but under ten times. The gene calls are TRBV10-1 and TRBJ1-5, with unresolved D. Germline V lookup: CDR1 WNHNN, CDR2 SYGVQD (reference sequence). This CDR3 contains 14 residues. Trimming pared 2 bases from V and 5 bases from J, leaving 10 bases between. CDR3 protein: CASSEPGFYQPQHF. The CDR3 region has the DNA TGCGCCAGCAGTGAGCCGGGATTTTATCAGCCCCAGCATTTT.

The chain carries TRBV27 and TRBJ1-1, with a weak D call TRBD1 (6 bases). V lost 4 bases to trimming and J lost 5 bases, with 17 bases between them. CDR1 MNHEY and CDR2 SMNVEV come from the germline V gene (reference sequence). The CDR3 totals 15 residues. The CDR3 nucleotides are TGTGCCAGCAGTTCGCTGGGGGGGCGGGAGACTGAAGCTTTCTTT. Translation gives CASSSLGGRETEAFF.

The chain has TRBV27 and TRBJ1-3; D gene uncertain. The V gene's germline CDR1 is MNHEY and CDR2 SMNVEV (reference sequence). Trimming left V 5 bases short and J 0 bases short, with 8 bases between. The CDR3 has 14 residues. The CDR3 sequence is CASSRHHSGNTIYF. The DNA for the CDR3 is TGTGCCAGCAGTCGACACCACTCTGGAAACACCATATATTTT.

The chain carries TRBV19 and TRBJ2-1; 8 nucleotides align to TRBD2. The CDR3 covers 15 residues. Per germline, CDR1 LNHDA and CDR2 SQIVND (reference sequence). V shed 1 base and J 9 bases; nucleotides not matched to a gene: 8. The CDR3 region is CASSIGATSVSEQFF. The CDR3 DNA follows: TGTGCCAGTAGTATAGGCGCGACTAGCGTCAGTGAGCAGTTCTTC.

The chain links TRBV5-1 to TRBJ1-6; a weak D match, TRBD1 (5 bases). Per the germline V gene, CDR1 is SGHRS and CDR2 is YFSETQ. The CDR3 has 14 residues. V was clipped by 5 bases and J by 5 bases, with 11 bases between them. This CDR3 is CASRRGGDNSPLHF. CDR3 DNA sequence: TGCGCCAGCAGGAGGGGAGGCGATAATTCACCCCTCCACTTT.

This chain connects TRBV6-2 or TRBV6-3 to TRBJ2-3; the D call may be TRBD1 or TRBD2 (5 bases each). This CDR3 comprises 15 residues. V lost 5 bases, J lost 2 bases, and 14 bases lay in between. Germline loops: CDR1 MNHEY, CDR2 SVGEGT. As DNA, the CDR3 is TGTGCCAGCAGTCGCCGCCGGGACCTCACAGATACGCAGTATTTT. Protein sequence: CASSRRRDLTDTQYF.

The genes are TRBV18 and TRBJ1-3; 8 bases are shared with TRBD1. The germline V gene has CDR1 KGHSH and CDR2 LQKENI. The CDR3 contains 20 residues. Trimming at V came to 4 bases and at J to 0 bases, leaving 17 bases not matched to a gene. CDR3 nucleotides: TGTGCCAGCTCACGCTCCAACTATAAAGGACAGGGCGGCTCTGGAAACACCATATATTTT. Protein: CASSRSNYKGQGGSGNTIYF.

CDR3 residues: CASSLISFADTQYF. The CDR3 DNA reads as TGTGCCAGCAGCTTGATTAGCTTCGCAGATACGCAGTATTTT. V gene TRBV11-3 combines with J gene TRBJ2-3; D is undetermined. V was cut by 3 bases and J by 4 bases, with 11 bases left in between. The CDR3 is made up of 14 amino acids. The germline V gene encodes CDR1 SGHNT and CDR2 YENEEA.

For this clone: Other nucleotide sequences from this sample produce the same CDR3. This sequence joins TRBV7-9 and TRBJ2-2; 7 positions match TRBD2. CDR3 length equals 14 residues. Germline values: CDR1 SEHNR, CDR2 FQNEAQ (reference sequence). Trimming cost V 1 base and J 4 bases; bases outside gene matches: 0. Here the CDR3 reads CASSLGLATGELFF. As DNA, the CDR3 is TGTGCCAGCAGCTTAGGACTAGCCACCGGGGAGCTGTTTTTT.

The chain is built from TRBV5-4 and TRBJ1-4; 9 bases are a match to TRBD1. CDR3 length: 15 residues. J was trimmed by 5 bases and V by 4 bases; bases with no gene match: 6. Germline CDR1 reads SGHNT; CDR2 reads YYREEE (reference sequence). The CDR3 nucleotides are TGTGCCAGCAGCACGGGACAGGGCGGGAATGAAAAACTGTTTTTT. Its translation is CASSTGQGGNEKLFF.

The V call is TRBV29-1, the J call TRBJ2-7; 7 positions match TRBD1. Germline CDR1 SQVTM, CDR2 ANQGSEA. The CDR3 has 12 residues. V was clipped by 4 bases and J by 4 bases; unmatched bases: 4. The CDR3 DNA reads as TGCAGCGTTGCGAGGGGGCGGTACGAGCAGTACTTC. Its protein is CSVARGRYEQYF.

The chain joins TRBV9 to TRBJ1-3, with 8 bases aligning to TRBD1. The CDR3 extends over 17 amino acids. Germline CDR1 and CDR2: SGDLS and YYNGEE. V dropped 0 bases and J dropped 7; count of bases not matched to a gene: 12. The CDR3 reads CASSVGTGLSVGNTIYF. The CDR3, as DNA: TGTGCCAGCAGCGTAGGGACAGGGCTTAGTGTTGGCAACACCATATATTTT.

CDR3 protein: CAWSHTGYGSYGYTF. DNA of the CDR3: TGTGCCTGGAGTCATACAGGGTATGGAAGCTATGGCTACACCTTC. The J gene is TRBJ1-2, the V gene TRBV30, with D perhaps matching TRBD1 (6 bases). The V end lost 2 bases, the J end lost 4 bases, and 17 bases lay between the germline ends. This CDR3 is 15 amino acids long. The germline V gene has CDR1 GTSNPN and CDR2 SVGIG (reference sequence).

J is TRBJ1-2 and V is TRBV7-2; D uncertain. Trimming stripped 0 bases from V and 3 bases from J, with 14 bases between. Germline values: CDR1 SGHTA, CDR2 FQGNSA. This CDR3 spans 16 amino acids. CDR3 sequence (DNA): TGTGCCAGCAGCTTAGCGTTCGGGGAGAGATACTATGGCTACACCTTC. As protein: CASSLAFGERYYGYTF.

The V gene is TRBV7-3, the J gene TRBJ2-1, with TRBD2 as a possible D gene (6 bases). The CDR3 covers 14 residues. CDR1 is SGHTA and CDR2 is FQGTGA in the germline V gene. The V end lost 0 bases, the J end lost 4 bases, and 7 bases lay between the germline ends. This CDR3 is CASSLTGGYNEQFF. The CDR3 DNA reads TGTGCCAGCAGCTTAACAGGAGGGTACAATGAGCAGTTCTTC.

The rearrangement uses TRBV3-1 (or the pseudogene TRBV3-2) and TRBJ2-1, with 13 positions matching TRBD2. The CDR3 consists of 16 residues. CDR1 is LGHDT and CDR2 is YNNKEL in the germline V gene (reference sequence). Trimming at V came to 2 bases and at J to 8 bases, leaving 6 bases not matched to a gene. The CDR3 DNA sequence: TGTGCCAGCAGCCAACCGGGACTAGCGGGGTTCTATGAGCAGTTCTTC. Its translation: CASSQPGLAGFYEQFF.

The V and J genes are TRBV28 and TRBJ1-2; perhaps TRBD1 as D (6 bases). This CDR3 has 13 amino acids. From germline, CDR1 is MDHEN and CDR2 SYDVKM. CDR3 DNA: TGTGCTTCGGGGGTAGGGGGGAACTATGGCTACACCTTC. It is translated as CASGVGGNYGYTF.

The rearrangement links TRBV5-6 to TRBJ2-3; a possible D gene is TRBD2 (6 bases). The germline CDR1 and CDR2 sequences are SGHDT and YYEEEE. V gave up 4 bases and J gave up 0 bases, with 12 bases separating them. The CDR3 has 15 amino acids. CDR3: CASSGGTGSTDTQYF. CDR3 sequence (DNA): TGTGCCAGCAGCGGCGGGACTGGGAGCACAGATACGCAGTATTTT.